The following is a TCR beta chain sequence with its context. The sample comes from a study of T cell changes during pregnancy in multiple sclerosis. The data were produced by immunoSEQ multiplex PCR, yet TCRdb's version contains in-frame clones alone and is incomplete. The table includes about 55,000 clones, over 80% detected once. The sequence came from a female donor with multiple sclerosis, enrolled in a pregnancy study. Sequencing used CD4+ T cells from peripheral blood mononuclear cells, obtained in the first trimester of pregnancy.

The CDR3 is CASSVGISGLGEQYF. CDR3 sequence (DNA): TGTGCCAGCAGCGTAGGGATTAGCGGGCTAGGGGAGCAGTACTTC. The chain employs TRBV9 and TRBJ2-7; the match to TRBD2 covers 7 bases. The CDR3 extends over 15 amino acids. Germline V CDR1 and CDR2: SGDLS, YYNGEE. The trim removed 0 bases at V and 7 bases at J, leaving 10 bases unmatched. Complete variable domain (other parts from reference TRBV9 and TRBJ2-7): DSGVTQTPKHLITATGQRVTLRCSPRSGDLSVYWYQQSLDQGLQFLIQYYNGEERAKGNILERFSAQQFPDLHSELNLSSLELGDSALYFCASSVGISGLGEQYFGPGTRLTVT.